This T cell receptor (beta chain) is drawn from a study of T cell responses to AZD1222 COVID-19 vaccine. Turning to the study itself: Doses given second, at about 4 or about 12 weeks, were pooled. Whole-study results and caveats: Seropositive at baseline were only a handful of AZD1222 recipients.

As to this clone: Antigen specificity is unknown.

The CDR3 runs 16 residues. Germline-derived CDR1 and CDR2 are SGHAT and FQNNGV. V trimming: 5 bases; J trimming: 2 bases; junction bases outside the gene matches: 9. Clones were sequenced by immunoSEQ multiplex PCR, and TCRdb holds only the in-frame ones, with some missing. The top ten hold over 40% of the sample, which has 95,000 to 110,000 clones, about nine tenths seen once. The rearrangement uses TRBV11-2 and TRBJ2-3; 8 bases map to TRBD2. This receptor was identified in an adult in good health. The starting material was peripheral blood, obtained on day 0 of AZD1222 vaccination. CDR3 residues: CASSRTSRGATDTQYF. CDR3 nucleotides: TGTGCCAGCAGCAGGACTAGCCGGGGGGCCACAGATACGCAGTATTTT.